The entry below gives a single T cell receptor beta chain sequence along with its context. The antigen is unknown. This entry is derived from a study of OX40 agonist ivuxolimab in advanced cancers. Turning to the study itself: Ivuxolimab is an agonistic anti-OX40 (CD134) antibody, and patients were treated with it.

The study's findings and limits: There was clonal expansion of CD4+ and CD8+ blood T cells by week 6 at 0.1 to 3.0 mg/kg. Partial responders at 0.1-3.0 mg/kg showed near-lowest clonal expansion.

Some clones are missing from TCRdb's copy, which holds only in-frame ones; the method was immunoSEQ multiplex PCR. The repertoire holds 20,000 to 25,000 clones, roughly nine tenths seen once, with 20% to 30% in the top ten. The CDR3 loop spans 17 amino acids. The germline V gene encodes CDR1 LNHNV and CDR2 YYDKDF (reference sequence). Trimming took 1 base from V and 8 from J; bases not matched to a gene: 10. The cohort excluded patients with autoimmune disease history or systemic immunosuppression. The receptor was derived from an adult with an advanced solid tumor such as melanoma, head and neck, liver or kidney cancer. The starting material was CD4+ or CD8+ T cells sorted from blood, obtained in a trial of the OX40 agonist ivuxolimab. The V call is TRBV15, the J call TRBJ2-1, with TRBD2 matching over 11 bases. The DNA for the CDR3 is TGTGCCACCAGCAGAGGGGCGACTAGCGGGGTGATCGATGAGCAGTTCTTC. This codes for CATSRGATSGVIDEQFF.